This is a list of T cell receptor beta chains from one sample in a study of CD8+CD57+ T cells in acquired aplastic anemia. TCRdb reprocessed the reads via MiXCR and lists one record per CDR3 protein. The sample gives some 150,000 distinct CDR3 sequences, 40% to 50% of which show up once; approximately 1% is in the top ten. The sample comprised sorted CD4+, CD8+, or CD8+CD57+ T cells (not recorded which) from PBMCs. Receptor source: a human donor with aplastic anemia. CDR3s include the opening cysteine and the closing phenylalanine or tryptophan. Fields, in order: V gene, clone size, J gene, D gene, CDR3 protein, CDR3 DNA. A D gene is named only where the DNA matches it firmly. A clone size is listed for some rows: how often the clone was seen (once, few, many), or a class if it is expanded.

>TRBV20-1|-|TRBJ1-2|TRBD1
CSARETGTSNYGYTF
TGCAGTGCTAGAGAGACAGGGACCTCTAACTATGGCTACACCTTC
>TRBV5-4|many|TRBJ1-1|-
CASSPVGNTEAFF
TGTGCCAGCAGCCCGGTGGGCAACACTGAAGCTTTCTTT
>TRBV5-8|many|TRBJ1-1|-
CASSLGTRWAEAFF
TGTGCCAGCAGCTTGGGGACCAGGTGGGCTGAAGCTTTCTTT
>TRBV3-1|many|TRBJ1-5|-
CASSQMGQPQHF
TGTGCCAGCAGCCAGATGGGTCAGCCCCAGCATTTT
>TRBV9|many|TRBJ2-3|-
CASSGGALGLSTDTQYF
TGTGCCAGCAGCGGCGGGGCATTGGGGTTAAGCACAGATACGCAGTATTTT
>TRBV13|many|TRBJ2-2|TRBD2
CASRRLATNTGELFF
TGTGCCAGCAGGAGACTAGCGACGAACACCGGGGAGCTGTTTTTT
>TRBV7-3|-|TRBJ2-3|TRBD2
CASSSRLAGGYGTQYF
TGTGCCAGCAGCTCAAGACTAGCGGGGGGCTATGGTACGCAGTATTTT
>TRBV20-1|many|TRBJ1-6|-
CSAVSDGYNSPLHF
TGCAGTGCCGTATCGGACGGGTATAATTCACCCCTCCACTTT
>TRBV2|-|TRBJ2-7|-
CASSEGSTQASYEQYF
TGTGCCAGCAGTGAAGGGAGCACACAAGCCTCCTACGAGCAGTACTTC
>TRBV9|-|TRBJ2-2|-
CASSGRAGELFF
TGTGCCAGCAGCGGGAGGGCCGGGGAGCTGTTTTTT
>TRBV7-9|many|TRBJ1-2|-
CASSLLDSYGYTF
TGTGCCAGCAGCTTACTGGACAGCTATGGCTACACCTTC
>TRBV5-1|many|TRBJ1-6|TRBD1
CASSKTLTGVDSPLHF
TGCGCCAGCAGCAAGACTCTGACAGGGGTAGATTCACCCCTCCACTTT
>TRBV19|-|TRBJ2-3|-
CASSIWPESTDTQYF
TGTGCCAGTAGTATTTGGCCGGAAAGCACAGATACGCAGTATTTT
>TRBV2|-|TRBJ2-7|TRBD1
CASSKDRIGSYEQYF
TGTGCCAGCAGTAAGGACAGGATAGGCTCCTACGAGCAGTACTTC
>TRBV10-3|-|TRBJ2-1|-
CAISETGNEQFF
TGTGCCATCAGTGAGACGGGAAATGAGCAGTTCTTC
>TRBV5-1|many|TRBJ2-1|-
CASRLSEPSSYNEQFF
TGCGCCAGCAGGTTATCGGAACCCAGCTCCTACAATGAGCAGTTCTTC
>TRBV6-5|many|TRBJ1-6|-
CASIYDLDSPLHF
TGTGCCAGCATTTACGACCTAGATTCACCCCTCCACTTT
>TRBV29-1|many|TRBJ1-1|-
CSVERRNTEAFF
TGCAGCGTTGAGCGTCGTAACACTGAAGCTTTCTTT
>TRBV9|many|TRBJ1-2|TRBD1
CASSVGPGQRNYGYTF
TGTGCCAGCAGCGTAGGGCCGGGACAGAGGAACTATGGCTACACCTTC
>TRBV15|-|TRBJ2-1|-
CATFPWGQQFF
TGTGCCACCTTCCCCTGGGGACAGCAGTTCTTC
>TRBV3-1|many|TRBJ2-7|TRBD1
CASSPGTAYEQYF
TGTGCCAGCAGCCCCGGGACAGCCTACGAGCAGTACTTC
>TRBV12-5|-|TRBJ1-3|-
CASGPGLIHGNSGNTIYF
TGTGCTAGTGGCCCGGGACTGATTCACGGCAACTCTGGAAACACCATATATTTT
>TRBV6-1|many|TRBJ1-1|-
CASGVGTHRTEAFF
TGTGCCAGCGGTGTCGGGACCCATAGGACTGAAGCTTTCTTT
>TRBV19|-|TRBJ2-5|-
CASSMRGGQETQYF
TGTGCCAGTAGTATGCGGGGCGGGCAAGAGACCCAGTACTTC
>TRBV20-1|-|TRBJ1-6|-
CSAITGSSYDSPLHF
TGCAGTGCTATCACAGGGAGCTCCTATGATTCACCCCTCCACTTT
>TRBV5-4|many|TRBJ1-1|-
CASSQQGRSTEAFF
TGTGCCAGCAGCCAGCAGGGGAGGAGCACTGAAGCTTTCTTT
>TRBV29-1|-|TRBJ1-2|TRBD1
CSVIPDRGLDGYTF
TGCAGCGTGATACCCGACAGGGGGCTTGATGGCTACACCTTC
>TRBV27|-|TRBJ2-3|-
CASSFGRASTDTQYF
TGTGCCAGCAGTTTCGGCAGGGCTAGCACAGATACGCAGTATTTT
>TRBV14|-|TRBJ2-1|-
CASSSPGRNEQFF
TGTGCCAGCAGCTCTCCGGGCCGCAATGAGCAGTTCTTC
>TRBV2|-|TRBJ1-3|-
CASSEASGYGNTIYF
TGTGCCAGCAGTGAAGCATCAGGGTACGGAAACACCATATATTTT
>TRBV4-1|-|TRBJ2-2|-
CASSQEREGGTGELFF
TGCGCCAGCAGCCAAGAAAGGGAAGGAGGAACCGGGGAGCTGTTTTTT
>TRBV24-1|few|TRBJ2-7|-
CATSDLGYEQYF
TGTGCCACCAGTGATTTAGGCTACGAGCAGTACTTC
>TRBV10-3|-|TRBJ2-3|-
CASSSDPPRTDTQYF
TGTGCCAGCAGTTCGGACCCCCCTCGGACAGATACGCAGTATTTT
>TRBV7-9|-|TRBJ2-7|-
CASSLVSASSYEQYF
TGTGCCAGCAGCTTAGTATCGGCCAGCTCCTACGAGCAGTACTTC